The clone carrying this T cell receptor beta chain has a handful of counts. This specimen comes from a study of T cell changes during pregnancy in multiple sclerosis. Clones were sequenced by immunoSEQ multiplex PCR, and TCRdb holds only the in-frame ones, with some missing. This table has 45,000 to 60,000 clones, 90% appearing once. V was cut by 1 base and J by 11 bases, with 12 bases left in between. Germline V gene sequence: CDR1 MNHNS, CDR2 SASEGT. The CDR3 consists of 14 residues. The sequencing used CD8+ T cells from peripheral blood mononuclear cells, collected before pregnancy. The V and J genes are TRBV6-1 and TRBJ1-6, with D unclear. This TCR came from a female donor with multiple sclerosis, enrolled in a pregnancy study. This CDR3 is CASSEDPVSPPLHF. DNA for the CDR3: TGTGCCAGCAGTGAAGATCCGGTCTCGCCACCCCTCCACTTT.